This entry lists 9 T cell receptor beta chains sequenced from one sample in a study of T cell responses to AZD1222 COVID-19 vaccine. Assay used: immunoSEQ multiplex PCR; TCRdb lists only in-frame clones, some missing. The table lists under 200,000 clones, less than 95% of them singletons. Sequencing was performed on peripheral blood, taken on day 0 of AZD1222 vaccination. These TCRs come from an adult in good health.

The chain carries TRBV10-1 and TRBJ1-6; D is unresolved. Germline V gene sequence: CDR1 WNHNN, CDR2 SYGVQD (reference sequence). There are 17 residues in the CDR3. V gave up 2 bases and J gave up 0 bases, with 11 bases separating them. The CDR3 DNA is TGCGCCAGCAGTGAGCCCCAACTTAGCTCCTATAATTCACCCCTCCACTTT. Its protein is CASSEPQLSSYNSPLHF.

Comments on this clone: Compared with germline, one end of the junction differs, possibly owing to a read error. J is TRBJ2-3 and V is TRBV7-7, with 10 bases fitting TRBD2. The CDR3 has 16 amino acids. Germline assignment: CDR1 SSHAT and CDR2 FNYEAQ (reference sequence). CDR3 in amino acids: CASSLALTSGLDTQYF. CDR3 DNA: TGTGCTAGCAGCTTAGCGCTGACTAGCGGGTTAGATACGCAGTATTTT. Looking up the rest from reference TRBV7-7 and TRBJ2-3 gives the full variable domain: GAGVSQSPRYKVTKRGQDVTLRCDPISSHATLYWYQQALGQGPEFLTYFNYEAQPDKSGLPSDRFSAERPEGSISTLTIQRTEQRDSAMYRCASSLALTSGLDTQYFGPGTRLTVL.

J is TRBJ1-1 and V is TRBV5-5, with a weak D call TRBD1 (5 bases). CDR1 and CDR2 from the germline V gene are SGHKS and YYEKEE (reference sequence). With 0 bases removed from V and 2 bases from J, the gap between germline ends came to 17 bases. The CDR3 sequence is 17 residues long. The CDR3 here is CASSLGGQGRTNTEAFF. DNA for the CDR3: TGTGCCAGCAGCTTGGGTGGGCAGGGCAGAACCAACACTGAAGCTTTCTTT.

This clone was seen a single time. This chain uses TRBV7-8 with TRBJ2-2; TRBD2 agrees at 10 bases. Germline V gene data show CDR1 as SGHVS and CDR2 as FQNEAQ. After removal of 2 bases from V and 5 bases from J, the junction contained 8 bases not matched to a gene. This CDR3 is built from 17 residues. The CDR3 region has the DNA TGTGCCAGCAGCTTAATGTTGTCTAGCGGGGGTACCGGGGAGCTGTTTTTT. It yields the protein CASSLMLSSGGTGELFF.

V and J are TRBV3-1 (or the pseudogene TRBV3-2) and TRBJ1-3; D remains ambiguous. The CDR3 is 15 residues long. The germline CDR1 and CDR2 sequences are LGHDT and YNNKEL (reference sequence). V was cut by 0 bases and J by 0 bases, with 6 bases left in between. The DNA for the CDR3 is TGTGCCAGCAGCCAAGACCCGAGCTCTGGAAACACCATATATTTT. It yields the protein CASSQDPSSGNTIYF.

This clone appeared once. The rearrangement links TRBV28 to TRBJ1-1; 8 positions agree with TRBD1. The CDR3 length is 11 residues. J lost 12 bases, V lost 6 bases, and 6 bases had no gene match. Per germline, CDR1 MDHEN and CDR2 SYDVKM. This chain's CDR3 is CASSFDRGTFF. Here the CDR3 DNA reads TGTGCCAGCAGCTTCGACAGGGGTACTTTCTTT.

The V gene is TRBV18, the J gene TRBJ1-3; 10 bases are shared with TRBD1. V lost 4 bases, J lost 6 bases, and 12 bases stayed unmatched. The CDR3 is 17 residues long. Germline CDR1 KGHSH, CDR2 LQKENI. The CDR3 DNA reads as TGTGCCAGCTCACACCTGCCCTCGGACAGGGGGGAAAACACCATATATTTT. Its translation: CASSHLPSDRGENTIYF.

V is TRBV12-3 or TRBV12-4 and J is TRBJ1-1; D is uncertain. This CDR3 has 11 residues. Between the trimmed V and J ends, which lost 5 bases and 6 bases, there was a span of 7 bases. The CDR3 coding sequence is TGTGCCAGCAGTCCAACACCTGAAGCTTTCTTT. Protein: CASSPTPEAFF.

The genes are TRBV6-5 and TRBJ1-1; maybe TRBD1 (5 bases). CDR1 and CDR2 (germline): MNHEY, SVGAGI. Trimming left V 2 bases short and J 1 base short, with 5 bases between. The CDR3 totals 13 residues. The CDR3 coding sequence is TGTGCCAGCAGTTACCAGGGGAACACTGAAGCTTTCTTT. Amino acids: CASSYQGNTEAFF.